This T cell receptor (beta chain) is from a study of cytomegalovirus exposure and HLA in healthy donors. Study details: As an earlier analysis found, about 179 million T cells yielded 100 million to 130 million unique TCR beta sequences.

As concerns this clone: Its matching antigen is unknown.

The donors comprised healthy bone marrow donors. CDR3 size: 15 residues. Germline assignment: CDR1 SEHNR and CDR2 FQNEAQ (reference sequence). Between the trimmed V and J ends, which lost 3 bases and 1 base, there was a span of 10 bases. Both 60 Vbeta primers and 13 Jbeta primers went into the PCR. The data were produced by immunoSEQ multiplex PCR, yet TCRdb's version contains in-frame clones alone and is incomplete. The sample includes 90,000 to 130,000 clones, less than 70% of them seen just once. Notes on the study in general: Highest at DRB1 and lowest at HLA-C, TCR association rates differed among HLA loci in a later analysis. Reports indicate that TCR beta sequences accurately predicted the HLA-A and HLA-B alleles of most subjects.

The source is a woman aged 25 to 39 in good health and CMV-seronegative. This chain links TRBV7-9 with TRBJ2-4; the D is unclear. The sample consisted of PBMCs. CDR3 sequence reads: CASSFGGLAKNIQYF. CDR3 in DNA: TGTGCCAGCAGCTTCGGCGGTTTGGCCAAAAACATTCAGTACTTC.